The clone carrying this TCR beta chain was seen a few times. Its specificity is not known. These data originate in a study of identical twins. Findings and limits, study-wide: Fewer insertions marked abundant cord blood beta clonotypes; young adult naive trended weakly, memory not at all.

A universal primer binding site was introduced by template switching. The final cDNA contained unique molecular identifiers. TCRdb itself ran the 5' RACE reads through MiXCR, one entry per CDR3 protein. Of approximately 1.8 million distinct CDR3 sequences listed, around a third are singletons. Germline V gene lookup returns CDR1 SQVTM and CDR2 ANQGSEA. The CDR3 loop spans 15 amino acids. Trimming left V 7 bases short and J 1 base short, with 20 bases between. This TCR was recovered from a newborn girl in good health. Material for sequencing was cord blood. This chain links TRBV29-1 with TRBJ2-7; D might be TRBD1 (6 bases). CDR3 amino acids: CSAVKGRGTSYEQYF. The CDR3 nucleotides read TGCAGCGCCGTTAAAGGCAGGGGCACTTCCTACGAGCAGTACTTC.